This TCR beta chain originates from a study of cytomegalovirus exposure and HLA in healthy donors. Use of 60 Vbeta and 13 Jbeta primers characterized the PCR. The repertoire was sequenced with immunoSEQ multiplex PCR; TCRdb's copy has only in-frame clones and lacks some. This table has 70,000 to 100,000 clones, 75% to 85% appearing once. This CDR3 has 15 residues. From germline, CDR1 is WNHNN and CDR2 SYGVQD (reference sequence). V lost 9 bases and J lost 0; bases outside the gene matches: 10. The sequenced sample was PBMCs. The sequence was collected from a man aged 50 to 59 in good health and CMV-seropositive. V and J are TRBV10-1 and TRBJ1-2; 7 bases match TRBD1. DNA of the CDR3: TGCGCCAGTGTGACAGGGAGGATATCTAACTATGGCTACACCTTC. Translated: CASVTGRISNYGYTF.